This T cell receptor beta chain was obtained from a study of CD8+ T cells in alopecia areata. In the case of this clone: The antigen remains unidentified.

The trim removed 5 bases at V and 3 bases at J, leaving 4 bases unmatched. The V gene's germline CDR1 is LNHNV and CDR2 YYDKDF (reference sequence). This CDR3 has 13 residues. Study-wide results and caveats: Scalp sequencing also captures normal skin's resident alphabeta T cells.

Following extraction, RNA underwent reverse transcription to cDNA, which served as the sequencing template. TCRdb keeps only in-frame clones here, not all; method: immunoSEQ multiplex PCR. The sample has over 95,000 clones, approximately 42% seen once. The chain links TRBV15 to TRBJ2-7, with 7 bases that match TRBD2. The sequence was obtained from a human donor with alopecia areata. Material: CD4+ T cells sorted from blood. CDR3 protein: CATSRRTSYEQYF. In DNA form, the CDR3 reads TGTGCCACCAGCCGGCGGACTAGCTACGAGCAGTACTTC.